These T cell receptor beta chains were read from a single sample in a study of blood T cell repertoires in COVID-19. The protocol was immunoSEQ multiplex PCR, while the TCRdb copy is restricted to in-frame clones and leaves out a portion. The table includes roughly 320,000 clones, under 90% detected once. The sample comprised PBMCs or T cells enriched from blood (not recorded which). These receptors all stem from a man between 25 and 39 years old who had recovered from COVID-19. CDR3s include the opening cysteine and the closing phenylalanine or tryptophan. The D gene is left open where the match is weak. Only part of the rows carry a size: once, few, many, or a class if the clone is expanded.

-	TRBV9	TRBJ2-3	-	CASSVEARPRYDTQYF	TGTGCCAGCAGCGTAGAGGCACGGCCCAGGTATGATACGCAGTATTTT
-	TRBV19	TRBJ1-5	-	CASRSIRSGIVGNQPQHF	TGTGCCAGTAGAAGTATTAGATCAGGGATTGTCGGCAATCAGCCCCAGCATTTT
TRBD2	TRBV10-3	TRBJ2-7	-	CAIRAGTSGENSYEQYF	TGTGCCATCAGGGCCGGGACTAGCGGGGAAAACTCCTACGAGCAGTACTTC
-	TRBV11-2	TRBJ1-1	-	CASSLASGFGTEAFF	TGTGCCAGCAGCTTAGCGTCGGGGTTCGGCACTGAAGCTTTCTTT
TRBD1	TRBV6-5	TRBJ1-4	-	CASSPGTGDSEKLFF	TGTGCCAGCAGTCCCGGGACAGGGGATAGCGAAAAACTGTTTTTT
-	TRBV6-6	TRBJ1-2	-	CASSYRSAGHNYGYTF	TGTGCCAGCAGTTACAGATCGGCAGGACATAACTATGGCTACACCTTC
TRBD2	TRBV29-1	TRBJ2-7	-	CSVVSGGAYEQYF	TGCAGCGTTGTTTCGGGGGGGGCCTACGAGCAGTACTTC
-	TRBV24-1	TRBJ2-7	-	CATSPQGFEQYF	TGTGCCACCAGCCCACAGGGTTTCGAGCAGTACTTC
-	TRBV19	TRBJ2-4	-	CASSLRNKNIQYF	TGTGCCAGTAGTCTGAGGAATAAAAACATTCAGTACTTC
TRBD1	TRBV27	TRBJ2-5	-	CASSAWGQVKETQYF	TGTGCCAGCTCGGCCTGGGGACAGGTCAAAGAGACCCAGTACTTC
-	TRBV5-1	TRBJ1-3	-	CASSLDEGSGGNTIYF	TGCGCCAGCAGCTTGGATGAGGGTTCGGGGGGAAACACCATATATTTT
-	TRBV19	TRBJ2-1	-	CASSIDQSTLHNEQFF	TGTGCCAGTAGTATAGATCAAAGCACTCTCCACAATGAGCAGTTCTTC
-	TRBV20-1	TRBJ2-3	-	CSASPYQFLRTDTQYF	TGCAGTGCTAGTCCCTACCAATTTCTTCGCACAGATACGCAGTATTTT
TRBD1	TRBV3-1/TRBV3-2	TRBJ1-2	-	CASSQLRTGGNYGYTF	TGTGCCAGCAGCCAACTCCGGACAGGGGGAAACTATGGCTACACCTTC
-	TRBV6-5	TRBJ2-5	-	CASRTKETQYF	TGTGCCAGCAGAACTAAAGAGACCCAGTACTTC
TRBD1	TRBV5-1	TRBJ1-1	few	CASIRGDRDPTEAFF	TGCGCCAGCATAAGAGGGGACAGGGACCCCACTGAAGCTTTCTTT
-	TRBV29-1	TRBJ1-1	-	CSVGEDTEAFF	TGCAGCGTTGGGGAGGACACTGAAGCTTTCTTT
-	TRBV4-1	TRBJ2-5	once	CASSQAGTGQETQYF	TGCGCCAGCAGCCAAGCCGGGACTGGCCAAGAGACCCAGTACTTC
-	TRBV19	TRBJ2-7	once	CASSAREFSYEQYF	TGTGCCAGTAGTGCCCGGGAGTTTTCCTACGAGCAGTACTTC
TRBD1	TRBV5-5	TRBJ2-5	-	CASSLVGRGLETQYF	TGTGCCAGCAGCTTGGTTGGCAGGGGGCTGGAGACCCAGTACTTC
TRBD1	TRBV5-1	TRBJ2-3	few	CATMRQGEQRTDTQYF	TGCGCCACCATGCGACAGGGGGAACAACGCACAGATACGCAGTATTTT
-	TRBV25-1	TRBJ1-1	-	CASQGDSFTEAFF	TGTGCCAGCCAAGGAGACTCCTTCACTGAAGCTTTCTTT
-	TRBV7-8	TRBJ2-3	-	CASSASGSTDTQYF	TGTGCCAGCAGCGCCAGCGGGAGCACAGATACGCAGTATTTT
TRBD1	TRBV28	TRBJ1-2	-	CASSFDRVGGYTF	TGTGCCAGCAGTTTCGACAGGGTCGGGGGCTACACCTTC
-	TRBV12-3/TRBV12-4	TRBJ1-5	-	CASSQGSHQPQHF	TGTGCCAGCAGTCAGGGTTCTCATCAGCCCCAGCATTTT
TRBD1	TRBV19	TRBJ2-7	-	CASSTYNRGRTYEQYF	TGTGCCAGTAGTACCTACAACAGGGGCCGGACCTACGAGCAGTACTTC
-	TRBV11-2	TRBJ1-5	-	CASSPQISNQPQHF	TGTGCCAGCAGCCCTCAGATTAGCAATCAGCCCCAGCATTTT
-	TRBV14	TRBJ2-5	-	CASSQPTQTQYF	TGTGCCAGCAGCCAACCCACTCAGACCCAGTACTTC
-	TRBV5-5	TRBJ1-2	few	CASSWAARDGGYTF	TGTGCCAGCAGCTGGGCGGCCAGGGATGGAGGCTACACCTTC
-	TRBV29-1	TRBJ1-4	-	CSVKRSNEKLFF	TGCAGCGTTAAGCGGAGCAATGAAAAACTGTTTTTT
TRBD1	TRBV2	TRBJ1-2	-	CASVTTGGVYGYTF	TGTGCCAGCGTTACCACAGGGGGCGTCTATGGCTACACCTTC
-	TRBV10-2	TRBJ1-3	once	CASSERQGGASSDTIYF	TGCGCCAGCAGTGAGCGGCAAGGGGGGGCGTCTTCGGACACCATATATTTT
-	TRBV10-3	TRBJ2-7	-	CAISGGRSYEQYF	TGTGCCATCAGTGGAGGCAGATCCTACGAGCAGTACTTC
-	TRBV7-2	TRBJ2-5	-	CASSLGAGQETQYF	TGTGCCAGCAGCTTAGGGGCAGGCCAAGAGACCCAGTACTTC
TRBD1	TRBV4-2	TRBJ1-5	-	CASSHPGTGINQPQHF	TGTGCCAGCAGCCACCCCGGGACAGGAATCAATCAGCCCCAGCATTTT
-	TRBV30	TRBJ2-2	few	CAWSVGSGIIAGELFF	TGTGCCTGGAGTGTCGGTAGCGGCATTATTGCCGGGGAGCTGTTTTTT
TRBD1	TRBV5-5	TRBJ1-2	-	CASSPGTGGYGYTF	TGTGCCAGCAGCCCAGGGACAGGGGGTTATGGCTACACCTTC
-	TRBV18	TRBJ2-5	-	CASSPLQRGETQYF	TGTGCCAGCTCACCACTGCAGCGCGGAGAGACCCAGTACTTC
-	TRBV28	TRBJ1-1	once	CASSDGLYTEAFF	TGTGCCAGCAGTGATGGACTTTACACTGAAGCTTTCTTT
TRBD1	TRBV5-1	TRBJ2-7	-	CASSFIQGVHEQYF	TGCGCCAGCAGCTTTATACAGGGGGTCCACGAGCAGTACTTC
TRBD2	TRBV19	TRBJ2-2	-	CASTSVVAGGTGELFF	TGTGCCAGTACCTCGGTGGTAGCGGGAGGGACCGGGGAGCTGTTTTTT
-	TRBV5-1	TRBJ1-2	-	CASSWEYRVPTGYTF	TGCGCCAGCAGCTGGGAATACAGGGTCCCGACGGGCTACACCTTC